This T cell receptor beta chain stems from a study of T cells in Graves' hyperthyroidism and ophthalmopathy. This clonotype was seen at least ten times. Among ophthalmopathy patients, the Clinical Activity Score reached at least 3, the NOSPECS grade reached at least 4, and duration remained under 3 months. Clinical symptoms, serum thyroxine and TRAb, thyroid ultrasound and orbital computed tomography were used for the diagnoses. PBMCs were sourced from less than 12 ml fresh peripheral blood. Germline V gene sequence: CDR1 DFQATT, CDR2 SNEGSKA (reference sequence). V dropped 3 bases and J dropped 7 bases, with 13 bases sitting between them. The CDR3 extends over 14 amino acids. It was RNA transcripts that yielded the amplified TCR beta CDR3 regions. First-round RT-PCR of the TCR CDR3 relied on the HTBI primer set. TCRdb recomputed calls from the multiplex PCR reads with MiXCR, one row per CDR3 protein. The table has hundreds of thousands of distinct CDR3 sequences, about 14% seen once.

The V gene is TRBV20-1, the J gene TRBJ1-6, with a weak D call TRBD1 (5 bases). The sequenced material came from blood. The sequence was collected from a woman between 45 and 60 years old with Graves' ophthalmopathy. CDR3 amino acids: CSARVGRPNSPLHF. The CDR3 nucleotides are TGCAGTGCTAGGGTGGGACGGCCAAATTCACCCCTCCACTTT.